Presented here are 3 T cell receptor beta chains from one specimen sequenced in a study of blood T cells in healthy people across ages. Sample-barcoded 5' priming and a J-beta primer mix drove a second PCR of 7 to 11 cycles. TCRdb processed the 5' RACE reads anew with MiXCR; each CDR3 protein has one entry. In the table there are 1.5 million to 2 million distinct CDR3 sequences, 28% of which are singletons. Material: blood. These receptors all stem from a woman in her 30s in good health.

The genes are TRBV4-1 and TRBJ1-1, with 7 nucleotides matching TRBD1. V lost 2 bases to trimming and J lost 3 bases; unmatched junction nucleotides: 9. Germline CDR1 reads MGHRA; CDR2 reads YSYEKL. This CDR3 region has 16 residues. The CDR3: CASSQSSNRGYTEAFF. For the CDR3, the DNA is TGCGCCAGCAGCCAATCCTCCAACAGGGGCTACACTGAAGCTTTCTTT.

The chain joins TRBV6-5 to TRBJ2-7, with 13 bases matching TRBD2. Trimming removed 5 bases from V and 5 bases from J; junction bases left unmatched: 6. In germline, CDR1 is MNHEY, CDR2 SVGAGI. The CDR3 spans 15 residues. This chain's CDR3 is CASSGRTSGSHEQYF. The CDR3 DNA is TGTGCCAGCAGTGGGAGGACTAGCGGGAGCCACGAGCAGTACTTC.

This chain joins TRBV2 and TRBJ2-7; weak D call: TRBD2 (6 bases). Germline CDR1 SNHLY, CDR2 FYNNEI. Trimming left V 6 bases short and J 5 bases short, with 14 bases between. This CDR3 comprises 13 residues. Written as DNA, the CDR3 is TGTGCCAGCAGGGAGCTACCTAGCGACGAGCAGTACTTC. Protein: CASRELPSDEQYF.